The T cell receptor (beta chain) under discussion was sequenced for a study of blood T cells in healthy people across ages. Findings and limits, study-wide: Diversity of TCR beta per million T cells declined in a roughly linear way with age.

After removal of 4 bases from V and 0 bases from J, the junction contained 3 bases not matched to a gene. Per the germline V gene, CDR1 is MDHEN and CDR2 is SYDVKM. The CDR3 is 15 residues long. A second 7 to 11 cycle PCR used barcoded and J-beta primers. A template-switch adaptor containing 12 random nucleotides labeled each cDNA molecule. TCRdb called the 5' RACE reads again in MiXCR, with one record for every CDR3 protein. The sample records about a million distinct CDR3 sequences, 51% being singletons. Regarding this clonotype: Its antigen is still unknown.

The sequence was obtained from a woman in her fifties or sixties in good health. What was sequenced was blood. This sequence joins TRBV28 and TRBJ2-5; the match to TRBD2 covers 9 bases. The CDR3 DNA sequence: TGTGCCAGCAGTTCGGCTAGCGGGGACCAAGAGACCCAGTACTTC. It encodes CASSSASGDQETQYF.